The 6 T cell receptor beta chains presented below share a single source sample, sequenced in a study of cytomegalovirus exposure and HLA in healthy donors. PCR amplification relied on 60 Vbeta primers (plus 13 Jbeta primers). The table came from immunoSEQ multiplex PCR; TCRdb's copy has only in-frame clones and leaves some out. The sample holds tens of thousands of clones, more than 60% seen once. Sequenced sample: PBMCs. The receptors were gathered from a man younger than 45 in good health and CMV-seronegative.

V gene TRBV20-1 combines with J gene TRBJ1-2; D is uncertain. Deletions cut 6 bases from V and 8 bases from J, with 13 bases between. This CDR3 has 11 amino acids. The germline V gene encodes CDR1 DFQATT and CDR2 SNEGSKA (reference sequence). The CDR3 region is CSALPALGYTF. The CDR3 DNA sequence: TGCAGTGCCCTACCCGCGTTGGGCTACACCTTC.

This chain connects TRBV6-1 to TRBJ2-1; possibly TRBD2 for D (6 bases). This CDR3 spans 11 amino acids. Germline CDR1 reads MNHNS; CDR2 reads SASEGT. With 11 bases removed from V and 6 bases from J, the gap between germline ends came to 11 bases. The CDR3 nucleotides are TGTGCCCTGGCGGGGTTCAATGAGCAGTTCTTC. As protein: CALAGFNEQFF.

This clone showed up just a few times. J is TRBJ2-3 and V is TRBV5-4; 7 positions agree with TRBD2. V was clipped by 4 bases and J by 4 bases; unmatched bases: 3. This CDR3 has 13 residues. The germline V gene has CDR1 SGHNT and CDR2 YYREEE (reference sequence). CDR3 sequence (DNA): TGTGCCAGCAGCATCGGGGGGTCAGATACGCAGTATTTT. Translation: CASSIGGSDTQYF.

The chain uses TRBV2 and TRBJ1-2, with D uncertain. Deletions cut 2 bases from V and 2 bases from J, with 9 bases between. This CDR3 is 14 amino acids long. Germline CDR1 SNHLY, CDR2 FYNNEI. The CDR3 is CASSETRTNYGYTF. CDR3 bases: TGTGCCAGCAGTGAAACCAGAACCAACTATGGCTACACCTTC. The full variable domain, completed using reference TRBV2 and TRBJ1-2, is EPEVTQTPSHQVTQMGQEVILRCVPISNHLYFYWYRQILGQKVEFLVSFYNNEISEKSEIFDDQFSVERPDGSNFTLKIRSTKLEDSAMYFCASSETRTNYGYTFGSGTRLTVV.

The rearrangement uses TRBV28 and TRBJ1-5; no firm D call. Looked up from germline, CDR1 is MDHEN and CDR2 is SYDVKM. V was trimmed by 11 bases and J by 6 bases, leaving 14 bases between them. The CDR3 totals 12 residues. Written as DNA, the CDR3 is TGTGCCGCGGGGAGGGATATTCAGCCCCAGCATTTT. It encodes CAAGRDIQPQHF.

The genes are TRBV7-2 and TRBJ1-6; D is unresolved. Germline-derived CDR1 and CDR2 are SGHTA and FQGNSA. The CDR3 covers 17 residues. V was pared by 3 bases and J by 0 bases, with 12 bases between. CDR3 nucleotide sequence: TGTGCCAGCAGCTTGGACTTGGCGAGCTCCTATAATTCACCCCTCCACTTT. Translating gives CASSLDLASSYNSPLHF.